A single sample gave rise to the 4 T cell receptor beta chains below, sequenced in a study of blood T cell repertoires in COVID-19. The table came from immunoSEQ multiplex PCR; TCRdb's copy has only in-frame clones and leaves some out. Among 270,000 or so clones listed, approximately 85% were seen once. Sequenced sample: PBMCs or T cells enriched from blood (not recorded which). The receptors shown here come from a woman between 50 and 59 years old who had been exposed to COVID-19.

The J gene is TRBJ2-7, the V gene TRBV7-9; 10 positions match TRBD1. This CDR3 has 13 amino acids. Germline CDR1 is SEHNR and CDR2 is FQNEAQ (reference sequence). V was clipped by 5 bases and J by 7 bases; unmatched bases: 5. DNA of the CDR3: TGTGCCAGCAGCCCGGGACAGGGGAGGGAGCAGTACTTC. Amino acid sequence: CASSPGQGREQYF.

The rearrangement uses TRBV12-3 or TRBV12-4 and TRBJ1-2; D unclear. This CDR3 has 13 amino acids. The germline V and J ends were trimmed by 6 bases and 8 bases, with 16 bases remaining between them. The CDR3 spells CASSPQALRGYTF. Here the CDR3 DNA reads TGTGCCAGCAGCCCCCAGGCCCTCAGGGGCTACACCTTC.

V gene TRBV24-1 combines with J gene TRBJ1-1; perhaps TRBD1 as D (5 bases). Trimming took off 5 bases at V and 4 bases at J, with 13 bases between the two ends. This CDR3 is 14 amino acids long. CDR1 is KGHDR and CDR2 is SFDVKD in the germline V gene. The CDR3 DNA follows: TGTGCCACCAGTGCGGGAGGGGAGGCCACTGAAGCTTTCTTT. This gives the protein CATSAGGEATEAFF.

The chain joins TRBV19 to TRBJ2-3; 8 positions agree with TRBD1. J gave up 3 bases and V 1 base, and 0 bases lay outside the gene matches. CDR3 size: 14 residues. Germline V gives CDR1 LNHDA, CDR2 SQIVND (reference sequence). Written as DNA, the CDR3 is TGTGCCAGTAGTATAGGGACAGGGACAGATACGCAGTATTTT. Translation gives CASSIGTGTDTQYF.